These T cell receptor beta chains were read from a single sample in a study of shared clonotypes between healthy human individuals. Generated by immunoSEQ multiplex PCR, the TCRdb table keeps only in-frame clones and is missing some. Among about 820,000 clones listed, 92% were seen once. Sequenced input: naive CD8+ T cells sorted from blood. These receptors originate from a young man in good health. The CDR3 runs from the conserved cysteine through the conserved F or W. The D gene is left open where the match is weak. Rows may omit the clone size; those that give it use once, few, many or a size class.

v_call: TRBV9; d_call: TRBD1; clone_size: -; j_call: TRBJ2-2; cdr3_aa: CASRYSGTGVGELFF; cdr3_nt: TGTGCCAGCAGATACTCCGGGACAGGGGTCGGGGAGCTGTTTTTT
v_call: TRBV5-1; d_call: -; clone_size: -; j_call: TRBJ1-1; cdr3_aa: CASSFGREMNTEAFF; cdr3_nt: TGCGCCAGCAGCTTCGGGAGGGAAATGAACACTGAAGCTTTCTTT
v_call: TRBV29-1; d_call: TRBD2; clone_size: -; j_call: TRBJ2-1; cdr3_aa: CSVELAGELIGQFF; cdr3_nt: TGCAGCGTTGAATTGGCGGGAGAATTAATCGGGCAGTTCTTC
v_call: TRBV4-1; d_call: -; clone_size: -; j_call: TRBJ1-3; cdr3_aa: CASSQDRVRNTIYF; cdr3_nt: TGCGCCAGCAGCCAAGACAGGGTTAGAAACACCATATATTTT
v_call: TRBV5-1; d_call: TRBD1; clone_size: once; j_call: TRBJ1-1; cdr3_aa: CASSLSGTANTEAFF; cdr3_nt: TGCGCCAGCAGCTTATCCGGGACAGCTAACACTGAAGCTTTCTTT
v_call: TRBV27; d_call: -; clone_size: -; j_call: TRBJ1-1; cdr3_aa: CASSLEGNTEAFF; cdr3_nt: TGTGCCAGCAGTTTAGAAGGGAACACTGAAGCTTTCTTT
v_call: TRBV27; d_call: TRBD1; clone_size: -; j_call: TRBJ1-4; cdr3_aa: CASSLQGEDEKLFF; cdr3_nt: TGTGCCAGCAGTTTACAGGGGGAGGATGAAAAACTGTTTTTT
v_call: TRBV7-9; d_call: -; clone_size: -; j_call: TRBJ1-3; cdr3_aa: CASSSTVRSGNTIYF; cdr3_nt: TGTGCCAGCAGCTCGACAGTCCGCTCTGGAAACACCATATATTTT
v_call: TRBV19; d_call: -; clone_size: -; j_call: TRBJ1-5; cdr3_aa: CASRKYSNQPQHF; cdr3_nt: TGTGCCAGTAGGAAATATAGCAATCAGCCCCAGCATTTT
v_call: TRBV7-2; d_call: TRBD2; clone_size: few; j_call: TRBJ2-7; cdr3_aa: CASSSLAGVKEQYF; cdr3_nt: TGTGCCAGCAGCTCACTAGCGGGAGTTAAAGAGCAGTACTTC
v_call: TRBV29-1; d_call: -; clone_size: -; j_call: TRBJ2-7; cdr3_aa: CSVDNGGESYEQYF; cdr3_nt: TGCAGCGTTGATAACGGAGGGGAGTCCTACGAGCAGTACTTC
v_call: TRBV21-1; d_call: -; clone_size: -; j_call: TRBJ2-2; cdr3_aa: CASSFRSAGANTGELFF; cdr3_nt: TGTGCCAGCAGCTTTCGGTCAGCGGGAGCGAACACCGGGGAGCTGTTTTTT